This is a list of T cell receptor beta chains from one sample in a study of OX40 agonist ivuxolimab in advanced cancers. TCRdb keeps only in-frame clones here, not all; method: immunoSEQ multiplex PCR. The table includes more than 100,000 clones, approximately 90% detected once. The input for sequencing was CD4+ or CD8+ T cells sorted from blood, taken in a trial of the OX40 agonist ivuxolimab. The receptor source for this set is an adult with an advanced solid tumor such as melanoma, head and neck, liver or kidney cancer. The CDR3 runs from the conserved cysteine through the conserved F or W.

v_gene	j_gene	CDR3aa
TRBV6-1	TRBJ2-7	CASVQRVSQYF
TRBV6-5	TRBJ2-5	CASSAQGGETQYF
TRBV18	TRBJ1-5	CASSPGTDSNQPQHF
TRBV7-9	TRBJ1-4	CASRATATNEKLFF
TRBV15	TRBJ1-5	CATSRDARGLNQPQHF
TRBV6-4	TRBJ2-1	CASSVRPHNEQFF
TRBV4-1	TRBJ2-1	CASSEYKNEQFF
TRBV5-1	.	CASSLEVETEQYF
TRBV5-4	TRBJ2-7	CASSRGSPSYEQYF
TRBV7-3	TRBJ2-7	CASSLGGAGGRYEQYF
TRBV10-1	TRBJ1-4	CASSEDRAGGRIEKLFF
TRBV28	TRBJ2-3	CASSLFRTSGFTDTQYF
TRBV25-1	TRBJ2-5	CASIRSGEETQYF
TRBV6-1	TRBJ2-2	CASSGTGVTGELFF
TRBV7-9	TRBJ2-7	CASSFGMRGGEYF
TRBV4-3	TRBJ1-5	CASSQTGGDQPQHF
TRBV28	TRBJ1-4	CASSLRGEKLFF
TRBV6-5	.	CASSYLISHEQYF
TRBV19	TRBJ1-2	CASSIETVRFGYTF
TRBV6-5	TRBJ2-7	CASSYRQGEEQYF
TRBV13	TRBJ1-1	CASSLDSAYTEAFF
TRBV7-8	TRBJ1-5	CASSFQPQHF
TRBV7-2	TRBJ2-7	CASSLEVAGTPHEQYF
TRBV9	TRBJ2-1	CASSVGGGTNEQFF
TRBV10-2	TRBJ1-3	CASKDTSGNTIYF
TRBV18	TRBJ1-4	CASSPPRGEKLFF
TRBV4-2	TRBJ1-1	CASSRTENTEAFF
TRBV7-3	TRBJ2-3	CASSLMGQSTDTQYF
TRBV27	TRBJ2-1	CASISSPFSSYNEQFF
TRBV5-6	TRBJ2-5	CASSQKFLGETQYF
TRBV28	TRBJ1-5	CASSLWTGGENQPQHF
TRBV15	TRBJ2-1	CATSRGRGRAHEQFF
TRBV7-2	TRBJ2-3	CASSAGDRRSTDTQYF
TRBV6-1	TRBJ1-2	CASSDPTGTYGYTF
TRBV7-3	TRBJ1-1	CASSLAASGQAEAFF
TRBV27	TRBJ1-2	CASSFKGQDYGYTF
TRBV11-2	TRBJ2-5	CASSLSRETQYF
TRBV21-1	TRBJ1-1	CASRALQGWDTEAFF